This TCR beta chain was found in a study of T cells in Graves' hyperthyroidism and ophthalmopathy. Regions amplified from RNA transcripts were the TCR beta CDR3 regions. Initially, a first-round RT-PCR of the TCR CDR3 employed the HTBI primer set. TCRdb independently ran MiXCR on the multiplex PCR reads; one entry per CDR3 protein. The table lists nearly 750,000 distinct CDR3 sequences, 35% of them singletons. The hyperthyroidism patients had all been newly diagnosed, and their disease duration was under 2 months. Their ages ranged from 18 to 65 years. Exclusion of a patient resulted from uncontrolled infection, other autoimmune disease, pregnancy or lactation. V was trimmed by 7 bases and J by 0 bases, leaving 10 bases between them. Germline V gives CDR1 SGHTA, CDR2 FQGNSA. CDR3 length equals 15 residues.

Sequenced: blood. The clonotype originates from a woman aged 40 to 49 with Graves' hyperthyroidism. This chain connects TRBV7-2 to TRBJ2-6, with a weak D call TRBD1 (5 bases). CDR3 in amino acids: CASTQDNSGANVLTF. CDR3 DNA sequence: TGTGCCAGCACACAGGATAACTCTGGGGCCAACGTCCTGACTTTC.